The text below deals with one TCR beta chain. What it binds is unknown. The data are from a study of shared clonotypes between healthy human individuals. Deep was the level used in running the assay. Method: immunoSEQ multiplex PCR; TCRdb's copy keeps in-frame clones and lacks some. There are about 320,000 clones in the sample; around 86% occur only once, and about 17% lies in the top ten. Study-wide results and caveats: Clonotypes shared by all four donors outscored non-shared clonotypes in generation probability.

The CDR3 is 14 amino acids. CDR1 and CDR2 (germline): MGHDK, SYGVNS. V was trimmed by 8 bases and J by 0 bases, leaving 13 bases between them. This receptor was obtained from a man aged 18-30 years in good health. Sequencing used memory CD8+ T cells sorted from blood. The subset: CD45RO+ cells pooled with CCR7-negative TemRA cells. This sequence joins TRBV25-1 and TRBJ1-2; D is ambiguous. Written as DNA, the CDR3 is TGTGCCAGCCTTGACCCGGTGGCTAACTATGGCTACACCTTC. Its translation: CASLDPVANYGYTF.